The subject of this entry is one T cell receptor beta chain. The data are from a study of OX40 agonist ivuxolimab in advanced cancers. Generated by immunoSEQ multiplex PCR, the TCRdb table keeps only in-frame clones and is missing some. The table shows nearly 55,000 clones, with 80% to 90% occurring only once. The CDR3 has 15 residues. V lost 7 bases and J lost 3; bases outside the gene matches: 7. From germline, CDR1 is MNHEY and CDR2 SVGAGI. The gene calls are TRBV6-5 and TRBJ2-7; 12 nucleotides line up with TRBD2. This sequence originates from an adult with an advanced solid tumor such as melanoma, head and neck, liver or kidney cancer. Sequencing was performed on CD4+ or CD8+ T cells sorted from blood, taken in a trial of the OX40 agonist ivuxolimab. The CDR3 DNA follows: TGTGCCAGCAAACGGACTAGCGGGGACAACTACGAGCAGTACTTC. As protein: CASKRTSGDNYEQYF.